This T cell receptor beta chain appears in the sequencing data of a study of T cells after posttransplantation cyclophosphamide. General study points: Later blood repertoires were often dominated by clones from the donor CD8+ memory compartment. Recipient CMV seropositivity and CMV reactivation strongly tracked TRB clonality. Blood and skin or GI T cell repertoires showed limited TRB overlap.

Germline V gene sequence: CDR1 MNHEY, CDR2 SVGAGI. This CDR3 is 12 amino acids long. V dropped 6 bases and J dropped 0 bases, with 5 bases sitting between them. The repertoire was sequenced with immunoSEQ multiplex PCR; TCRdb's copy has only in-frame clones and lacks some. Captured here are roughly 7,700 clones, none seen once; the top ten comprise approximately 23%. Treatment was busulfan-fludarabine conditioning, a marrow graft, and cyclophosphamide on days +3 and +4. This clone was observed at least ten times. Antigen unknown. The chain joins TRBV6-5 to TRBJ1-2; D not certain. The receptor comes from a female patient over 55 who received an allogeneic stem cell transplant from an unrelated donor, was CMV-positive, and had acute GVHD only. A share of the T cells may be of graft donor origin. Material: PBMCs, obtained nearly 95 days after allogeneic stem cell transplant with posttransplant cyclophosphamide. DNA of the CDR3: TGTGCCAGCAGCGTCTCTAACTATGGCTACACCTTC. Amino acid sequence: CASSVSNYGYTF.